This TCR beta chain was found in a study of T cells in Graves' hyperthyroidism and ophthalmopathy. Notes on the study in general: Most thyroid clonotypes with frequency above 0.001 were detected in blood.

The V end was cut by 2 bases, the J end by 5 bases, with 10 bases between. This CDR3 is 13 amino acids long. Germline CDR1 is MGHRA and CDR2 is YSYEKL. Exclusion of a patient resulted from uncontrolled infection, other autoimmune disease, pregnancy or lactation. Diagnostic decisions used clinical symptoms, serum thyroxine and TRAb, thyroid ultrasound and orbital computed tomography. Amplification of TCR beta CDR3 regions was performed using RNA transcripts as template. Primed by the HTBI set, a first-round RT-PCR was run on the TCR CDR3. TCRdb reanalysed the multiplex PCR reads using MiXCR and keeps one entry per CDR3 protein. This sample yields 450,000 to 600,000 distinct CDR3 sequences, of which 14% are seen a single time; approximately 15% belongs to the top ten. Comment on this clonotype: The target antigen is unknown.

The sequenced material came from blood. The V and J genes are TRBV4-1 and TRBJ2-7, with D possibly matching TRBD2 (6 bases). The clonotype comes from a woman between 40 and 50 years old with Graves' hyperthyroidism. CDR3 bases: TGCGCCAGCAGCCAATTGTCGGGGGACGAGCAGTACTTC. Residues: CASSQLSGDEQYF.